The T cell receptor beta chain under discussion was sequenced for a study of T-cell memory formation after mild COVID-19. Findings and caveats of the study: The authors did not confirm SARS-CoV-2 specificity of second-wave clones peaking day 37. Later expanders leaned CD4+, whereas day 15 to 85 contracting clones were balanced CD4/CD8.

This CDR3 is 14 amino acids long. Trimming removed 5 bases from V and 3 bases from J; junction bases left unmatched: 7. Looked up from germline, CDR1 is SGHVS and CDR2 is FNYEAQ. The TCR alpha and TCR beta cDNA libraries, bearing sample barcodes and UMIs, were generated by 5'RACE using constant-segment primers. One entry per CDR3 protein results from TCRdb running MiXCR on the 5' RACE reads. The sample records under 400,000 distinct CDR3 sequences, more than 20% being singletons. Details on this clonotype: Its target is unknown.

The origin of this receptor is an adult woman who had mild COVID-19 (a few samples of this study predate the infection). Cell type and time point are not known. This chain links TRBV7-6 with TRBJ2-7, with TRBD2 matching 7 bases. Material: PBMCs or a T cell subset sorted from them (not recorded which). The CDR3 spells CASSPEGGSYEQYF. CDR3 DNA sequence: TGTGCCAGCAGCCCCGAGGGCGGGAGCTACGAGCAGTACTTC.